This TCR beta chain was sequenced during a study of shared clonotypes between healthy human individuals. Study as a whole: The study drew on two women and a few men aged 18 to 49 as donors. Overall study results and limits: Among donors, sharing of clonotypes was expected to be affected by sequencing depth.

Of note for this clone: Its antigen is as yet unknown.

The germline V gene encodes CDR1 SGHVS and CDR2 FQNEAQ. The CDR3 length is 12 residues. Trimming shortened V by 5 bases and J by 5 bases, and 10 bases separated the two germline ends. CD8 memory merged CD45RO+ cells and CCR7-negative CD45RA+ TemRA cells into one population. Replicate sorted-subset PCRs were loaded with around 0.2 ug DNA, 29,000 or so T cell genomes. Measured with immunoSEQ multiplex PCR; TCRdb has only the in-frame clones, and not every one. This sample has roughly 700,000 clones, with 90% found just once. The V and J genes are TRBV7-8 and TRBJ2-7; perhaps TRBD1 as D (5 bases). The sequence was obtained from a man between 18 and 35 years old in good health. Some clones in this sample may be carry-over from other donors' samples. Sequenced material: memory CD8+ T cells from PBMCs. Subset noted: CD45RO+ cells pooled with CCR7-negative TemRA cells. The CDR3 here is CASSADSHEQYF. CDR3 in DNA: TGTGCCAGCAGCGCAGACAGCCACGAGCAGTACTTC.